This record covers a single T cell receptor (beta chain). The antigen is not known. The data belong to a study of OX40 agonist ivuxolimab in advanced cancers. The method was immunoSEQ multiplex PCR; TCRdb's version includes in-frame clones alone and lacks a portion of them. The sample carries about 40,000 clones, about 89% recorded once. The V gene's germline CDR1 is SQVTM and CDR2 ANQGSEA. With 7 bases removed from V and 4 bases from J, the gap between germline ends came to 13 bases. This CDR3 spans 12 amino acids. Study-level results: In the expanded peripheral T cells, antigen specificity was never determined. By week 6 at 0.1 to 3.0 mg/kg, blood CD4+ and CD8+ T cells had expanded clonally.

The sample in question was CD4+ or CD8+ T cells sorted from blood, obtained in a trial of the OX40 agonist ivuxolimab. This TCR was recovered from an adult with an advanced solid tumor such as melanoma, head and neck, liver or kidney cancer. J is TRBJ1-2 and V is TRBV29-1; TRBD1 might be the D (5 bases). The CDR3 here is CSEDTIGYGYTF. The CDR3 DNA reads as TGCAGCGAGGACACAATTGGCTATGGCTACACCTTC. The full variable domain, rest sourced from reference TRBV29-1 and TRBJ1-2, is SAVISQKPSRDICQRGTSLTIQCQVDSQVTMMFWYRQQPGQSLTLIATANQGSEATYESGFVIDKFPISRPNLTFSTLTVSNMSPEDSSIYLCSEDTIGYGYTFGSGTRLTVV.